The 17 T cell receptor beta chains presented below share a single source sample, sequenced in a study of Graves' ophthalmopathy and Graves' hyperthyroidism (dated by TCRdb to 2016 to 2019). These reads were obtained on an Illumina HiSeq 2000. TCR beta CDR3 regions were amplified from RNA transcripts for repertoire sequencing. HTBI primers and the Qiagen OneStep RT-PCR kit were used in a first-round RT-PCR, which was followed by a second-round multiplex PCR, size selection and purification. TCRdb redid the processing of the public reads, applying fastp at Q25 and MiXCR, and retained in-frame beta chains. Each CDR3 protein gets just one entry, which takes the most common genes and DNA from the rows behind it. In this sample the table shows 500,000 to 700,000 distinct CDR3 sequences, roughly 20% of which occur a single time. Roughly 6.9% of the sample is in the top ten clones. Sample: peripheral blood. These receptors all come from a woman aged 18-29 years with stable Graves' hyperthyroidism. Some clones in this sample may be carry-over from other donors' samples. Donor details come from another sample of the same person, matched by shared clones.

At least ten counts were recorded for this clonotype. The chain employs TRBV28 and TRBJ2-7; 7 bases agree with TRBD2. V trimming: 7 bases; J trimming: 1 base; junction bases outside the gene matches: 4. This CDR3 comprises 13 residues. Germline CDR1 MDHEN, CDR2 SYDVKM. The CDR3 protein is CASTGGTSYEQYF. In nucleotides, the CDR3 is TGTGCCAGCACCGGGGGGACGTCCTACGAGCAGTACTTC.

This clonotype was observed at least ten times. The CDR3 DNA sequence: TGTGCCAGCCGGGACATGGGGGGGACCCAGCATTTT. Protein: CASRDMGGTQHF. The V and J genes are TRBV12-3 or TRBV12-4 and TRBJ1-5; weak D call: TRBD1 (6 bases). Trimming took off 8 bases at V and 11 bases at J, with 16 bases between the two ends. CDR3 length equals 12 residues.

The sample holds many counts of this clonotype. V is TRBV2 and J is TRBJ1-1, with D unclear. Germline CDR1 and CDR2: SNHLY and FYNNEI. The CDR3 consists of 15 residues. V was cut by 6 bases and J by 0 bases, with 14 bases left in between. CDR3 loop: CASSEEKGLNTEAFF. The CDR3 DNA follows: TGTGCCAGCAGCGAGGAGAAAGGGCTGAACACTGAAGCTTTCTTT. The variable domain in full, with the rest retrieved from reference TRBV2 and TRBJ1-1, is EPEVTQTPSHQVTQMGQEVILRCVPISNHLYFYWYRQILGQKVEFLVSFYNNEISEKSEIFDDQFSVERPDGSNFTLKIRSTKLEDSAMYFCASSEEKGLNTEAFFGQGTRLTVV.

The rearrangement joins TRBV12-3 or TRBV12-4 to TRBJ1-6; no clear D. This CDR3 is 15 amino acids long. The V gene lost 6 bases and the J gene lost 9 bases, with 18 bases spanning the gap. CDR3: CASSVDWGDGSPLHF. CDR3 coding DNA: TGTGCCAGCAGCGTAGATTGGGGAGACGGTTCACCCCTCCACTTT.

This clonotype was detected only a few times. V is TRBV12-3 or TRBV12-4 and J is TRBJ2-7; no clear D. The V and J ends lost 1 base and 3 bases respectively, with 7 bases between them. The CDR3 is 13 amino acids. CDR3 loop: CASSLGWDYEQYF. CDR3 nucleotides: TGTGCCAGCAGTTTAGGGTGGGACTACGAGCAGTACTTC.

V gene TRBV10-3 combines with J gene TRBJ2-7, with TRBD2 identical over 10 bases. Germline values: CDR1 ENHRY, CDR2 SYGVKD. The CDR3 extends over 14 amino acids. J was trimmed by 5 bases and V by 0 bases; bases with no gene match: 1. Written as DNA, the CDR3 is TGTGCCATCAGTGAGTCGGGACTAGCGAACGAGCAGTACTTC. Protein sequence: CAISESGLANEQYF.

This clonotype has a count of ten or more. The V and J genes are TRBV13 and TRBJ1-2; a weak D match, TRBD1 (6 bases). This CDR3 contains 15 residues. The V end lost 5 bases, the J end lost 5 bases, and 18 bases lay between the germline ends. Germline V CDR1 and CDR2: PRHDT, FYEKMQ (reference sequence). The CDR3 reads CASSPEDRLGYGYTF. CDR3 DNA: TGTGCCAGCAGCCCAGAAGACAGGCTGGGGTATGGCTACACCTTC.

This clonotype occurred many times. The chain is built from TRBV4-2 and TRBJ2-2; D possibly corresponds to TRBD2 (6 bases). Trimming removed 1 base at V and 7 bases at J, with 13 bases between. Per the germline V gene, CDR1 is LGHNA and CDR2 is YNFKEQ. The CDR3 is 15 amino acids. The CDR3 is CASSQGSGLGGELFF. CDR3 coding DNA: TGTGCCAGCAGCCAAGGGAGCGGGCTGGGCGGGGAGCTGTTTTTT.

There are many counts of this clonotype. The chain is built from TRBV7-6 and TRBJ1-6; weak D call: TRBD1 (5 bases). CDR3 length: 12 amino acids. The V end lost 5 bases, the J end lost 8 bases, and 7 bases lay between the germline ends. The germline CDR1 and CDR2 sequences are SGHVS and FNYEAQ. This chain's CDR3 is CASSPGDSPLHF. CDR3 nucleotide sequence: TGTGCCAGCAGCCCGGGGGATTCACCCCTCCACTTT.

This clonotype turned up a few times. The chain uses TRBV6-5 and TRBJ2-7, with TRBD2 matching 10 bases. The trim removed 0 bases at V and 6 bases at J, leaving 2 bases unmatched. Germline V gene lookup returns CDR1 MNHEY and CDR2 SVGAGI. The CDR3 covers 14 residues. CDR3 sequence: CASSYSSSGSEQYF. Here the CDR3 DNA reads TGTGCCAGCAGTTACTCCTCTAGCGGGAGCGAGCAGTACTTC.

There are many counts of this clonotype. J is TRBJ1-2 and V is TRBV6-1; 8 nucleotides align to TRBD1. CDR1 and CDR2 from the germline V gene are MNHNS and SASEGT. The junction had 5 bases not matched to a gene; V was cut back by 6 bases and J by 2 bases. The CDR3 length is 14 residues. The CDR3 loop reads CASSHRGLNYGYTF. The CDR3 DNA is TGTGCCAGCAGCCACAGGGGGTTAAACTATGGCTACACCTTC.

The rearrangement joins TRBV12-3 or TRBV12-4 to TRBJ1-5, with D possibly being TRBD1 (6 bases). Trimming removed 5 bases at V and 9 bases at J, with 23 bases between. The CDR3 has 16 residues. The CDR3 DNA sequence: TGTGCCAGCAGTGATCCTGCCAGGGGCCTGAGAGGGCCCCAGCATTTT. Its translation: CASSDPARGLRGPQHF.

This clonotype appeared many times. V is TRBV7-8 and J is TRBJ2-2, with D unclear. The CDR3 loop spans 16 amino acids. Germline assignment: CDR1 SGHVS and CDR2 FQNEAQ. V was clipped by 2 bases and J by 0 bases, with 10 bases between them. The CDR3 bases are TGTGCCAGCAGCTTAAGGCGCAGTGCGAACACCGGGGAGCTGTTTTTT. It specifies CASSLRRSANTGELFF.

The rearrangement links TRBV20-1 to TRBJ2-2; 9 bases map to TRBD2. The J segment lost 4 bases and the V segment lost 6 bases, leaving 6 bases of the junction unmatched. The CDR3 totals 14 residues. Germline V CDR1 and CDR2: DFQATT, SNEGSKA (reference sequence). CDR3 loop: CSAKSGGLTGELFF. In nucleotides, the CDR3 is TGCAGTGCCAAGAGCGGGGGGCTCACCGGGGAGCTGTTTTTT.

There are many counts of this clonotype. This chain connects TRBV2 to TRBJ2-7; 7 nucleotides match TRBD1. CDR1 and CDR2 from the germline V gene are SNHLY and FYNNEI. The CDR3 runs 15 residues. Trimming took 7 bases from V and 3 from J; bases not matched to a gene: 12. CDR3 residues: CASTSLDRSFYEQYF. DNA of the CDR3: TGTGCCAGCACGTCTTTGGACAGGAGCTTCTACGAGCAGTACTTC.

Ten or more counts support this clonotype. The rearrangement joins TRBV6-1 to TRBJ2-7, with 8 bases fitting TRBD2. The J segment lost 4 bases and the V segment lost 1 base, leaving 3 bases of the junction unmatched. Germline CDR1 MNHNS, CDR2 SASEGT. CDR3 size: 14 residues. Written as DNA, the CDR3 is TGTGCCAGCAGTGAAGGCGGGGGGATTTACGAGCAGTACTTC. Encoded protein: CASSEGGGIYEQYF.

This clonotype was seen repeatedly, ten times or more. The CDR3 DNA follows: TGTGCCAGTATGCCCCGACAGGGGAACGAGCAGTACTTC. This translates into CASMPRQGNEQYF. The rearrangement uses TRBV19 and TRBJ2-7; TRBD1 matches 8 bases. This CDR3 comprises 13 residues. V was pared by 7 bases and J by 5 bases, with 7 bases of the junction left unmatched. CDR1 is LNHDA, CDR2 SQIVND, per germline (reference sequence).